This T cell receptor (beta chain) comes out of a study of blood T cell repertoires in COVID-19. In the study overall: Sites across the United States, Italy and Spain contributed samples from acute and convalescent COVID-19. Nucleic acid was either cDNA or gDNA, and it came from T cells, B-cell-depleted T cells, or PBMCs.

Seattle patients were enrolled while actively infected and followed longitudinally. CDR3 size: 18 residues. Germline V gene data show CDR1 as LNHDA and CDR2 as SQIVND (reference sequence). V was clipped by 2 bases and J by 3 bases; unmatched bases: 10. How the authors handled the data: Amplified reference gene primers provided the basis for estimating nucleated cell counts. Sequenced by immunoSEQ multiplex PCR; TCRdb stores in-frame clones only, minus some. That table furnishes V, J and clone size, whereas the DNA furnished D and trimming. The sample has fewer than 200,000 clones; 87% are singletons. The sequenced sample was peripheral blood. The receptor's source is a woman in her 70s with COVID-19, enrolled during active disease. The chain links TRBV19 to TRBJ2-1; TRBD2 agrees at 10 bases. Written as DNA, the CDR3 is TGTGCCAGTAGTATAACGGGGCTAGCGGGAGAGTACTACAATGAGCAGTTCTTC. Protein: CASSITGLAGEYYNEQFF. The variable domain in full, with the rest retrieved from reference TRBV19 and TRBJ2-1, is DGGITQSPKYLFRKEGQNVTLSCEQNLNHDAMYWYRQDPGQGLRLIYYSQIVNDFQKGDIAEGYSVSREKKESFPLTVTSAQKNPTAFYLCASSITGLAGEYYNEQFFGPGTRLTVL.